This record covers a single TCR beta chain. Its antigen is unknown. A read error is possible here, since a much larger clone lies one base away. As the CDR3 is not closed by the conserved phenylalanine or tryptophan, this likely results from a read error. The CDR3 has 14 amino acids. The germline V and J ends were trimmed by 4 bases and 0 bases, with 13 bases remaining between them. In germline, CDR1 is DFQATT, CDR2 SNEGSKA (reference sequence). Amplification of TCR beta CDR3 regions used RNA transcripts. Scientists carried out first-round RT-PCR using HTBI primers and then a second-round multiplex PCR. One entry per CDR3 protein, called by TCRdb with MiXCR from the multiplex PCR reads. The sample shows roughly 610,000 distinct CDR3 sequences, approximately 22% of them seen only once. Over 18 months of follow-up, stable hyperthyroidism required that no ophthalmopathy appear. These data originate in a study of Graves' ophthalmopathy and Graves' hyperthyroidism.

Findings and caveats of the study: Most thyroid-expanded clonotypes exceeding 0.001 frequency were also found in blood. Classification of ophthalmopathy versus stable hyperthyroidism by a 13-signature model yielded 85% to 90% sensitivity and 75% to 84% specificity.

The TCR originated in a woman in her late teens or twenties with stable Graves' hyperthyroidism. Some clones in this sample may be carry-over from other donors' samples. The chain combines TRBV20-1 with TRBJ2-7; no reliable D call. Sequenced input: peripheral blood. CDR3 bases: TGCAGTGCTAACGCCCTCAAGAGCTCCTACGAGCAGTACTAC. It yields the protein CSANALKSSYEQYY.